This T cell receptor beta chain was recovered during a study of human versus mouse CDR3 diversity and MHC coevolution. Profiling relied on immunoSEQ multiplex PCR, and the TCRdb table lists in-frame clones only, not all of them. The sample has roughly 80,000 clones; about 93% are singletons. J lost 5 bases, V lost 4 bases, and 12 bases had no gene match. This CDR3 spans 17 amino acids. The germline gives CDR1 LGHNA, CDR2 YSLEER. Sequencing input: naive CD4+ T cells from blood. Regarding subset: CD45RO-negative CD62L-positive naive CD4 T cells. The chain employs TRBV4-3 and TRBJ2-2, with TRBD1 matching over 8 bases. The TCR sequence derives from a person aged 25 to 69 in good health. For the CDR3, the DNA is TGCGCCAGCAGCCCGCGCCCAGGACAGGGAGAGACCGGGGAGCTGTTTTTT. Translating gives CASSPRPGQGETGELFF.